Shown below are 20 T cell receptor beta chains from a single sample sequenced in a study of blood T cell repertoires in COVID-19. Clones were sequenced by immunoSEQ multiplex PCR, and TCRdb holds only the in-frame ones, with some missing. This sample has under 150,000 clones, with roughly 85% found just once. Sequences were obtained from peripheral blood. These receptors were collected from a woman aged 55-69 years with COVID-19, enrolled during active disease.

This clone was recorded once. The chain has TRBV3-1 (or the pseudogene TRBV3-2) and TRBJ1-2; 8 nucleotides line up with TRBD1. V shed 2 bases, J shed 5 bases, and the junction held 7 bases outside the gene matches. The CDR3 length is 15 residues. Germline V lookup: CDR1 LGHDT, CDR2 YNNKEL (reference sequence). In DNA, the CDR3 is TGTGCCAGCAGCCAAAGGCAGGGGGCTGTTTATGGCTACACCTTC. Translating it yields CASSQRQGAVYGYTF.

The J gene is TRBJ1-2, the V gene TRBV9, with unresolved D. Between the trimmed V and J ends, which lost 0 bases and 4 bases, there was a span of 10 bases. Germline V lookup: CDR1 SGDLS, CDR2 YYNGEE. This CDR3 is 14 amino acids long. The chain's CDR3 is CASSVEAGLYGYTF. The CDR3 bases are TGTGCCAGCAGCGTAGAGGCAGGCCTCTATGGCTACACCTTC.

V gene TRBV19 combines with J gene TRBJ1-5, with D possibly being TRBD1 (6 bases). In germline, CDR1 is LNHDA, CDR2 SQIVND (reference sequence). This CDR3 comprises 15 residues. Between the trimmed V and J ends, which lost 4 bases and 2 bases, there was a span of 12 bases. The CDR3 sequence is CASSKGRTGNQPQHF. DNA for the CDR3: TGTGCCAGTAGTAAAGGACGGACAGGCAATCAGCCCCAGCATTTT.

This clone was detected only a few times. The V call is TRBV9, the J call TRBJ2-1, with TRBD2 identical over 7 bases. This CDR3 comprises 17 residues. V gave up 3 bases and J gave up 7 bases; unmatched junction bases: 16. Germline CDR1 is SGDLS and CDR2 is YYNGEE. Here the CDR3 reads CASSGLLSGVPGNEQFF. The CDR3 DNA follows: TGTGCCAGCAGCGGCCTTTTAAGCGGGGTCCCCGGGAATGAGCAGTTCTTC. Using reference TRBV9 and TRBJ2-1 for the parts outside the CDR3, the full variable domain is DSGVTQTPKHLITATGQRVTLRCSPRSGDLSVYWYQQSLDQGLQFLIQYYNGEERAKGNILERFSAQQFPDLHSELNLSSLELGDSALYFCASSGLLSGVPGNEQFFGPGTRLTVL.

The rearrangement links TRBV7-9 to TRBJ1-4; D is uncertain. The CDR3 length is 12 residues. Germline V gives CDR1 SEHNR, CDR2 FQNEAQ (reference sequence). The V end lost 5 bases, the J end lost 6 bases, and 7 bases lay between the germline ends. CDR3 loop: CASSPRDEKLFF. The DNA for the CDR3 is TGTGCCAGCAGCCCCCGGGATGAAAAACTGTTTTTT.

V gene TRBV30 combines with J gene TRBJ1-1; 7 positions agree with TRBD1. The CDR3 runs to 15 residues. The V gene end was trimmed by 5 bases and the J gene end by 8 bases; junction bases not matched to a gene: 17. Germline lookup yields CDR1 GTSNPN and CDR2 SVGIG (reference sequence). CDR3 nucleotides: TGTGCCTGGTACGGGGGGGACAGTGCGGTTCCCGAAGCTTTCTTT. It is translated as CAWYGGDSAVPEAFF.

The chain is built from TRBV27 and TRBJ1-3, with D tentatively TRBD1 (5 bases). The V end lost 2 bases, the J end lost 2 bases, and 10 bases lay between the germline ends. This CDR3 has 15 residues. Germline lookup yields CDR1 MNHEY and CDR2 SMNVEV (reference sequence). This chain's CDR3 is CASSLGQGTGNTIYF. For the CDR3, the DNA is TGTGCCAGCAGTTTAGGTCAGGGAACTGGAAACACCATATATTTT.

V usage is TRBV5-6 and J usage is TRBJ1-2; TRBD1 matches at 7 bases. CDR1 SGHDT and CDR2 YYEEEE come from the germline V gene. V lost 3 bases and J lost 3; bases outside the gene matches: 14. The CDR3 is 17 amino acids. In DNA, the CDR3 is TGTGCCAGCAGCTCCCCCCTCTCCCCGACAGGGTACTATGGCTACACCTTC. It encodes CASSSPLSPTGYYGYTF.

The chain joins TRBV28 to TRBJ2-2; the match to TRBD2 covers 14 bases. This CDR3 contains 16 residues. CDR1 is MDHEN, CDR2 SYDVKM, per germline. V was pared by 5 bases and J by 7 bases, with 6 bases of the junction left unmatched. As DNA, the CDR3 is TGTGCCAGCAGTGGACTAGCGGGGGGCCTTGGCGGGGAGCTGTTTTTT. It is translated as CASSGLAGGLGGELFF.

The chain links TRBV28 to TRBJ2-3, with 15 bases lining up with TRBD2. Losses at the gene ends were 4 bases for V and 3 bases for J; bases not matched to a gene: 2. CDR1 is MDHEN, CDR2 SYDVKM, per germline. This CDR3 has 16 amino acids. The CDR3: CASSSGLAGGTDTQYF. CDR3 DNA: TGTGCCAGCAGTTCGGGACTAGCGGGGGGTACAGATACGCAGTATTTT.

V is TRBV24-1 and J is TRBJ1-3; 10 bases map to TRBD1. Looked up from germline, CDR1 is KGHDR and CDR2 is SFDVKD. The CDR3 length is 16 residues. Trimming removed 8 bases from V and 1 base from J; junction bases left unmatched: 7. CDR3: CATNRRQGASGNTIYF. The CDR3 DNA follows: TGTGCCACCAACAGGAGACAGGGGGCGTCTGGAAACACCATATATTTT.

This sequence joins TRBV11-3 and TRBJ2-1; possible D gene TRBD2, 6 bases. In germline, CDR1 is SGHNT, CDR2 YENEEA. Trimming pared 5 bases from V and 0 bases from J, leaving 17 bases between. CDR3 length: 17 amino acids. Here the CDR3 DNA reads TGTGCCAGCAGCCCCGGATGGGAGGAGAGCTCCTACAATGAGCAGTTCTTC. Translated, it gives CASSPGWEESSYNEQFF.

The gene calls are TRBV7-9 and TRBJ1-4; D is ambiguous. V was clipped by 4 bases and J by 5 bases, with 5 bases between them. The CDR3 consists of 12 residues. Germline V gene lookup returns CDR1 SEHNR and CDR2 FQNEAQ (reference sequence). CDR3 amino acids: CASSSLNEKLFF. In DNA, the CDR3 is TGTGCCAGCAGCTCGCTAAATGAAAAACTGTTTTTT.

The CDR3 DNA reads TGCATCCTAAGGGGCGCGAAAGGCTACACCTTC. Amino acids: CILRGAKGYTF. The J gene is TRBJ1-2, the V gene TRBV20-1, with D perhaps matching TRBD1 (5 bases). CDR1 and CDR2 (germline): DFQATT, SNEGSKA (reference sequence). The CDR3 covers 11 residues.

J is TRBJ2-2 and V is TRBV9; the D is unclear. Trimming shortened V by 0 bases and J by 2 bases, and 11 bases separated the two germline ends. The germline V gene has CDR1 SGDLS and CDR2 YYNGEE. The CDR3 has 16 amino acids. The CDR3 bases are TGTGCCAGCAGCGTAGGTCGGCAGACAAACACCGGGGAGCTGTTTTTT. The encoded protein is CASSVGRQTNTGELFF.

This CDR3 is CASSQGLGQGFNEQYF. The CDR3, as DNA: TGCGCCAGCAGCCAAGGGTTGGGACAGGGCTTTAACGAGCAGTACTTC. The chain couples TRBV4-3 to TRBJ2-7; 9 nucleotides align to TRBD1. This CDR3 contains 16 residues. The germline V gene has CDR1 LGHNA and CDR2 YSLEER. Trimming took 1 base from V and 5 from J; bases not matched to a gene: 9.

The gene calls are TRBV7-3 and TRBJ1-1; tentatively, D is TRBD1 (5 bases). Trimming shortened V by 5 bases and J by 6 bases, and 16 bases separated the two germline ends. Per germline, CDR1 SGHTA and CDR2 FQGTGA. CDR3 size: 14 residues. The CDR3 coding sequence is TGTGCCAGCAGCCCAACGGTCGGGGGATCTGAAGCTTTCTTT. Translation gives CASSPTVGGSEAFF.

The gene calls are TRBV2 and TRBJ1-2; no clear D. The CDR3 contains 11 residues. CDR1 and CDR2 from the germline V gene are SNHLY and FYNNEI. V lost 5 bases and J 3 bases, leaving 4 bases between the germline ends. CDR3 in DNA: TGTGCCAGCAGTACAGACTATGGCTACACCTTC. Its translation is CASSTDYGYTF.

This clone was observed a single time. The chain couples TRBV10-3 to TRBJ1-2; possible D gene TRBD1, 5 bases. The V gene's germline CDR1 is ENHRY and CDR2 SYGVKD. Deletions cut 6 bases from V and 8 bases from J, with 19 bases between. The CDR3 loop spans 14 amino acids. The CDR3: CAIRGIGGARGYTF. DNA for the CDR3: TGTGCCATCAGGGGGATTGGAGGGGCCCGAGGCTACACCTTC.

This rearrangement joins TRBV6-5 to TRBJ2-7, with 7 bases fitting TRBD2. This CDR3 is 13 amino acids long. CDR1 and CDR2 (germline): MNHEY, SVGAGI. V shed 11 bases and J 0 bases; nucleotides not matched to a gene: 7. CDR3 bases: TGTGCCCACCAGCGGGGACCCTCCTACGAGCAGTACTTC. Translated, it gives CAHQRGPSYEQYF.